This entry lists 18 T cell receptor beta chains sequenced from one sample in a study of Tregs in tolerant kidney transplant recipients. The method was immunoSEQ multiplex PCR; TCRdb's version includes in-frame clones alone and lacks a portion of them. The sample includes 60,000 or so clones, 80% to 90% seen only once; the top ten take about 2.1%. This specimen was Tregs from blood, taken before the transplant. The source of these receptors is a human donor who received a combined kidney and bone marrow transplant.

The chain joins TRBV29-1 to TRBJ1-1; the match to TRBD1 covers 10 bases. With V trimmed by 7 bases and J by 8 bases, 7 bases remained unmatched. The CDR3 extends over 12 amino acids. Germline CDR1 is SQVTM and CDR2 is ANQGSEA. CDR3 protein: CSAGGQGSEAFF. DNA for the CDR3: TGCAGCGCTGGGGGACAGGGGAGCGAAGCTTTCTTT. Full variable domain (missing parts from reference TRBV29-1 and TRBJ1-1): SAVISQKPSRDICQRGTSLTIQCQVDSQVTMMFWYRQQPGQSLTLIATANQGSEATYESGFVIDKFPISRPNLTFSTLTVSNMSPEDSSIYLCSAGGQGSEAFFGQGTRLTVV.

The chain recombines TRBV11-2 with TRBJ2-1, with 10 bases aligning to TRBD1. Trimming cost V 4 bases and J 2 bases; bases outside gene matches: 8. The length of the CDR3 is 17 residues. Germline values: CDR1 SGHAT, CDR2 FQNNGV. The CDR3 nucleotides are TGTGCCAGCAGCTCCAAACGACAGGGGGCACCCTACAATGAGCAGTTCTTC. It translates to CASSSKRQGAPYNEQFF.

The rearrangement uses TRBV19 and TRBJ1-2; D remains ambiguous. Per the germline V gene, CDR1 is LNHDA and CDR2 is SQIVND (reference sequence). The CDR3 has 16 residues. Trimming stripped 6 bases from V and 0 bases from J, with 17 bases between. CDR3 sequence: CASRRSTGISNYGYTF. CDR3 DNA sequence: TGTGCCAGTAGGAGATCGACCGGGATCTCTAACTATGGCTACACCTTC.

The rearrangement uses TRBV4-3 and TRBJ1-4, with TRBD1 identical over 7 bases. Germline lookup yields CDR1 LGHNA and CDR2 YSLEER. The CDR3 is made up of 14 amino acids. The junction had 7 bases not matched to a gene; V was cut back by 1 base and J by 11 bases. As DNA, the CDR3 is TGCGCCAGCAGCCAAGGCAGGGGGGGACGGAAACTGTTTTTT. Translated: CASSQGRGGRKLFF.

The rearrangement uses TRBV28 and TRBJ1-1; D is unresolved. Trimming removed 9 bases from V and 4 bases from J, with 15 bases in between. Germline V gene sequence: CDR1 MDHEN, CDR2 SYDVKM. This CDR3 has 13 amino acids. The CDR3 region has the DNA TGTGCCAGTATTAATACTCCCCGCACTGAAGCTTTCTTT. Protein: CASINTPRTEAFF.

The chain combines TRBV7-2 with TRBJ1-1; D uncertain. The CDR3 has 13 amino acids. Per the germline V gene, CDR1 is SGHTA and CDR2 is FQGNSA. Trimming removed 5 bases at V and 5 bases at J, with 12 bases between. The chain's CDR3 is CASSLYSPTEAFF. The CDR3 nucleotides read TGTGCCAGCAGCCTGTACAGCCCGACTGAAGCTTTCTTT.

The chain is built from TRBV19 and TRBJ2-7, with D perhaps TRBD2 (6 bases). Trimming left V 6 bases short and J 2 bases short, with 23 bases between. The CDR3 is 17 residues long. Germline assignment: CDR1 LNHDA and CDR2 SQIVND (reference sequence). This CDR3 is CASSPPTLGGITYEQYF. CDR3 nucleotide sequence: TGTGCCAGTAGCCCTCCCACCCTCGGCGGGATAACCTACGAGCAGTACTTC.

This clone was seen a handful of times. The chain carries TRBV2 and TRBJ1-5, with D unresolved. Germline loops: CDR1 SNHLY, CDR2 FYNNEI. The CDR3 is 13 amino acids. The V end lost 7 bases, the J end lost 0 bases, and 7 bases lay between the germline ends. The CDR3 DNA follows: TGTGCCAGCACGGCACTTAGCAATCAGCCCCAGCATTTT. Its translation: CASTALSNQPQHF.

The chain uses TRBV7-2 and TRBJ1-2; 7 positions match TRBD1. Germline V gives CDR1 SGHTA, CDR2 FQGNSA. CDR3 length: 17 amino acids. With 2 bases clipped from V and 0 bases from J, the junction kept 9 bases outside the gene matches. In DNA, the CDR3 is TGTGCCAGCAGCTTAAGGGCAGGGGGGGCGCCTAACTATGGCTACACCTTC. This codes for CASSLRAGGAPNYGYTF.

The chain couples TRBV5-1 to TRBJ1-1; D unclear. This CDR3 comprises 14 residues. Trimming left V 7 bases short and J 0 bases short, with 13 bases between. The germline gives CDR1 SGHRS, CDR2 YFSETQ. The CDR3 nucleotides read TGCGCCAGCGCTACAGACATTATGAACACTGAAGCTTTCTTT. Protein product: CASATDIMNTEAFF.

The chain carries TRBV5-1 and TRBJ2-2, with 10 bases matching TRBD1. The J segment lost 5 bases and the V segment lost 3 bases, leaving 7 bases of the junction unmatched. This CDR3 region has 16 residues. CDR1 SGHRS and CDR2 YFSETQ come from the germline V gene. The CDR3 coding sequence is TGCGCCAGCAGCTCCGGGACAGGGGTTCGGACCGGGGAGCTGTTTTTT. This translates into CASSSGTGVRTGELFF. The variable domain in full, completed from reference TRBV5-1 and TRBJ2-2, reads KAGVTQTPRYLIKTRGQQVTLSCSPISGHRSVSWYQQTPGQGLQFLFEYFSETQRNKGNFPGRFSGRQFSNSRSEMNVSTLELGDSALYLCASSSGTGVRTGELFFGEGSRLTVL.

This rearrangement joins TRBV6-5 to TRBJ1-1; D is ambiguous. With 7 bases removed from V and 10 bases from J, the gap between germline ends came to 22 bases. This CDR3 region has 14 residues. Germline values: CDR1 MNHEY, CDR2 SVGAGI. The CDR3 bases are TGTGCCAGCATTTCCCCCGGGCGGGGAGTTGGAGCTTTCTTT. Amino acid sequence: CASISPGRGVGAFF.

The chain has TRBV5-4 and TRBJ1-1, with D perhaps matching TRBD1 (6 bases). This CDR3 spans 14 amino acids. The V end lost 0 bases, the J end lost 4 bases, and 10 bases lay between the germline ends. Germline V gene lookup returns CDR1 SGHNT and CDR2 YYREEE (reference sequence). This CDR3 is CASSLEAGATEAFF. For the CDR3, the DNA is TGTGCCAGCAGCTTGGAGGCAGGGGCCACTGAAGCTTTCTTT.

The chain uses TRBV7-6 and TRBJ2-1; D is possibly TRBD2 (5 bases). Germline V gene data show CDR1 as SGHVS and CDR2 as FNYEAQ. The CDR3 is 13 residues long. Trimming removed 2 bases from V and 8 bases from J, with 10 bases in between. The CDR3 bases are TGTGCCAGCAGCTTACGGGGTTCCGATGAGCAGTTCTTC. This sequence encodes CASSLRGSDEQFF. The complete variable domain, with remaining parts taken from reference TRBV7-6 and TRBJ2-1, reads GAGVSQSPRYKVTKRGQDVALRCDPISGHVSLYWYRQALGQGPEFLTYFNYEAQQDKSGLPNDRFSAERPEGSISTLTIQRTEQRDSAMYRCASSLRGSDEQFFGPGTRLTVL.

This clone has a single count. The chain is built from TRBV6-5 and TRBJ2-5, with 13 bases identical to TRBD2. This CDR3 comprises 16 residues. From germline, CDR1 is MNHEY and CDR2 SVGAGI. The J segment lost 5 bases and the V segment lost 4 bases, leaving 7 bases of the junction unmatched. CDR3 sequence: CASSWKLAGGPETQYF. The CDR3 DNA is TGTGCCAGCAGTTGGAAACTAGCGGGAGGGCCGGAGACCCAGTACTTC.

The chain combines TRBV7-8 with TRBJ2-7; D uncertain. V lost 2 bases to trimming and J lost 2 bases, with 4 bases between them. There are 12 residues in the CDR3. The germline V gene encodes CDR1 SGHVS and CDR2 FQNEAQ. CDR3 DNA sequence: TGTGCCAGCAGCTTATCTCCCTACGAGCAGTACTTC. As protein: CASSLSPYEQYF.

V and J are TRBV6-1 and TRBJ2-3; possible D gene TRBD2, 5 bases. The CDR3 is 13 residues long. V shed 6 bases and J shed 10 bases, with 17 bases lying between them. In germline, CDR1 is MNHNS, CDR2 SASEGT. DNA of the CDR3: TGTGCCAGCAGCCCCGCGGGCAGTGGGCCGCAGTATTTT. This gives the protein CASSPAGSGPQYF.

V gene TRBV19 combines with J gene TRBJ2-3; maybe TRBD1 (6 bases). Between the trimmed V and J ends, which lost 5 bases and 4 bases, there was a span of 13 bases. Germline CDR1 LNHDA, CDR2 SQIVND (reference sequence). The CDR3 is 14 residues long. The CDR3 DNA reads TGTGCCAGTAGTTTCCAAGGGACACCAGATACGCAGTATTTT. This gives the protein CASSFQGTPDTQYF.